This T cell receptor (beta chain) was recorded in a study of T cells in Graves' hyperthyroidism and ophthalmopathy. The source material, RNA transcripts, was used to amplify TCR beta CDR3 regions. First-round RT-PCR of the TCR CDR3 relied on the HTBI primer set. TCRdb called the multiplex PCR reads again in MiXCR, with one record for every CDR3 protein. The sample lists around 400,000 distinct CDR3 sequences, more than 15% occurring once. Trimming took 1 base from V and 6 from J, leaving 6 bases between them. There are 13 residues in the CDR3. CDR1 MDHEN and CDR2 SYDVKM come from the germline V gene. Not enrolled were patients with uncontrolled infection, other autoimmune disease, pregnancy or lactation. Diagnosis rested on symptoms, serum thyroxine and TRAb, thyroid ultrasound, and orbital computed tomography. This blood was taken when hyperthyroidism was first diagnosed, before any ophthalmopathy symptoms existed. Extraction of PBMCs used roughly 9.6 ml of fresh peripheral blood.

This clonotype was counted a single time. Material: blood. The chain joins TRBV28 to TRBJ2-2; no reliable D call. This TCR was sampled from a woman under 30 with Graves' hyperthyroidism that later progressed to Graves' ophthalmopathy. CDR3 sequence: CASSLSEAGELFF. The CDR3 DNA is TGTGCCAGCAGTTTATCCGAGGCCGGGGAGCTGTTTTTT.